The rows below give T cell receptor beta chains drawn from one sample of a study of cytomegalovirus exposure and HLA in healthy donors. Only in-frame clones appear in the TCRdb table, and some are missing; sequencing was by immunoSEQ multiplex PCR. The data contain roughly 81,000 clones, roughly 73% of them singletons. The sequenced material came from PBMCs. The receptors come from a boy aged 5-17 years in good health and CMV-seronegative. CDR3s include the opening cysteine and the closing phenylalanine or tryptophan. D genes are given only for firm matches. Rows may omit the clone size; those that give it use once, few, many or a size class.

v_gene: TRBV4-1
d_gene: TRBD2
j_gene: TRBJ2-7
abundance: NA
CDR3aa: CASSQAGTSGLDEQYF
CDR3nt: TGCGCCAGCAGCCAGGCCGGGACTAGCGGCCTAGACGAGCAGTACTTC

v_gene: TRBV28
d_gene: NA
j_gene: TRBJ2-3
abundance: NA
CDR3aa: CASSGLRTQYF
CDR3nt: TGTGCCAGCAGTGGCCTCAGGACGCAGTATTTT

v_gene: TRBV6-5
d_gene: NA
j_gene: TRBJ1-5
abundance: NA
CDR3aa: CASSSQVNQPQHF
CDR3nt: TGTGCCAGCAGCTCCCAGGTCAATCAGCCCCAGCATTTT

v_gene: TRBV7-2
d_gene: NA
j_gene: TRBJ2-5
abundance: NA
CDR3aa: CASSLGPARETQYF
CDR3nt: TGTGCCAGCAGCTTAGGACCTGCGCGGGAGACCCAGTACTTC

v_gene: TRBV9
d_gene: TRBD2
j_gene: TRBJ2-3
abundance: NA
CDR3aa: CASSVEAGGRDTQYF
CDR3nt: TGTGCCAGCAGCGTAGAGGCGGGGGGGCGAGATACGCAGTATTTT

v_gene: TRBV2
d_gene: TRBD1
j_gene: TRBJ2-1
abundance: once
CDR3aa: CASSGQGFNEQFF
CDR3nt: TGTGCCAGCAGTGGACAGGGATTCAATGAGCAGTTCTTC

v_gene: TRBV7-7
d_gene: TRBD1
j_gene: TRBJ2-5
abundance: NA
CDR3aa: CASTLPISGTGNCQETQYF
CDR3nt: TGTGCCAGCACCTTGCCAATATCCGGGACAGGGAACTGCCAAGAGACCCAGTACTTC

v_gene: TRBV10-2
d_gene: NA
j_gene: TRBJ1-4
abundance: NA
CDR3aa: CASSELSNEKLFF
CDR3nt: TGCGCCAGCAGTGAGCTGTCCAATGAAAAACTGTTTTTT

v_gene: TRBV5-8
d_gene: NA
j_gene: TRBJ1-2
abundance: NA
CDR3aa: CASSSGGLYGYTF
CDR3nt: TGTGCCAGCAGCTCAGGAGGCCTCTATGGCTACACCTTC

v_gene: TRBV7-2
d_gene: NA
j_gene: TRBJ2-1
abundance: NA
CDR3aa: CASSLGLYNEQFF
CDR3nt: TGTGCCAGCAGCTTAGGACTCTACAATGAGCAGTTCTTC

v_gene: TRBV29-1
d_gene: NA
j_gene: TRBJ2-3
abundance: once
CDR3aa: CSVEVGGVLEYF
CDR3nt: TGCAGCGTTGAAGTAGGCGGGGTTTTGGAGTATTTT

v_gene: TRBV5-1
d_gene: NA
j_gene: TRBJ1-2
abundance: NA
CDR3aa: CASSLGESSYTF
CDR3nt: TGCGCCAGCAGCCTGGGAGAGTCTAGCTACACCTTC

v_gene: TRBV5-6
d_gene: NA
j_gene: TRBJ1-2
abundance: NA
CDR3aa: CASSFTNIKTGGYTF
CDR3nt: TGTGCCAGCAGCTTCACCAACATCAAAACAGGGGGCTACACCTTC

v_gene: TRBV25-1
d_gene: TRBD1
j_gene: TRBJ2-7
abundance: NA
CDR3aa: CASSEYQWGRDRVYEQYF
CDR3nt: TGTGCCAGCAGTGAATATCAATGGGGCCGGGACAGGGTTTACGAGCAGTACTTC

v_gene: TRBV25-1
d_gene: TRBD1
j_gene: TRBJ2-7
abundance: NA
CDR3aa: CASSRAGTGFASEQYF
CDR3nt: TGTGCCAGCAGTCGAGCCGGGACAGGGTTTGCTTCCGAGCAGTACTTC

v_gene: TRBV5-1
d_gene: NA
j_gene: TRBJ1-4
abundance: NA
CDR3aa: CASSLTGSNEKLFF
CDR3nt: TGCGCCAGCAGCTTGACAGGGTCTAATGAAAAACTGTTTTTT

v_gene: TRBV30
d_gene: TRBD2
j_gene: TRBJ2-7
abundance: few
CDR3aa: CAWSWPSGRIYEQYF
CDR3nt: TGTGCCTGGAGTTGGCCTAGCGGGAGGATCTACGAGCAGTACTTC

v_gene: TRBV28
d_gene: NA
j_gene: TRBJ1-5
abundance: NA
CDR3aa: CASSGGTYSNQPQHF
CDR3nt: TGTGCCAGCAGTGGGGGGACTTATAGCAATCAGCCCCAGCATTTT

v_gene: TRBV6-1
d_gene: NA
j_gene: TRBJ1-5
abundance: NA
CDR3aa: CASSETGNQPQHF
CDR3nt: TGTGCCAGCAGTGAAACAGGTAATCAGCCCCAGCATTTT

v_gene: TRBV27
d_gene: NA
j_gene: TRBJ1-1
abundance: NA
CDR3aa: CASRSGVNTEAFF
CDR3nt: TGTGCCAGCAGGTCGGGTGTGAACACTGAAGCTTTCTTT

v_gene: TRBV5-8
d_gene: NA
j_gene: TRBJ1-2
abundance: few
CDR3aa: CASSFRLPNGYTF
CDR3nt: TGTGCCAGCAGCTTCCGACTCCCCAATGGCTACACCTTC

v_gene: TRBV6-5
d_gene: NA
j_gene: TRBJ2-5
abundance: once
CDR3aa: CASSPSQATQETQYF
CDR3nt: TGTGCCAGCAGTCCATCCCAGGCGACCCAAGAGACCCAGTACTTC

v_gene: TRBV5-4
d_gene: NA
j_gene: TRBJ2-6
abundance: NA
CDR3aa: CASSLAGSGDSGANVLTF
CDR3nt: TGTGCCAGCAGCTTAGCCGGTTCAGGGGACTCTGGGGCCAACGTCCTGACTTTC

v_gene: TRBV9
d_gene: NA
j_gene: TRBJ2-1
abundance: NA
CDR3aa: CASSADRPSYNEQFF
CDR3nt: TGTGCCAGCAGCGCGGACAGACCCTCCTACAATGAGCAGTTCTTC

v_gene: TRBV5-4
d_gene: TRBD1
j_gene: TRBJ1-2
abundance: once
CDR3aa: CASSWVRDSYGYTF
CDR3nt: TGTGCCAGCAGCTGGGTTCGGGACAGCTATGGCTACACCTTC

v_gene: TRBV7-6
d_gene: TRBD1
j_gene: TRBJ2-6
abundance: NA
CDR3aa: CASSRPGQGSGANVLTF
CDR3nt: TGTGCCAGCAGCCGCCCGGGACAGGGCTCTGGGGCCAACGTCCTGACTTTC

v_gene: TRBV19
d_gene: NA
j_gene: TRBJ1-1
abundance: NA
CDR3aa: CASSIGMGAAFF
CDR3nt: TGTGCCAGTAGTATAGGGATGGGAGCAGCTTTCTTT

v_gene: TRBV2
d_gene: NA
j_gene: TRBJ1-1
abundance: few
CDR3aa: CASSEGVWQGRGNTEAFF
CDR3nt: TGTGCCAGCAGTGAAGGAGTATGGCAGGGAAGGGGCAACACTGAAGCTTTCTTT

v_gene: TRBV30
d_gene: TRBD1
j_gene: TRBJ1-2
abundance: NA
CDR3aa: CAWSTHRGYGYTF
CDR3nt: TGTGCCTGGAGTACCCACAGGGGCTATGGCTACACCTTC

v_gene: TRBV19
d_gene: NA
j_gene: TRBJ1-1
abundance: NA
CDR3aa: CASSIQGGTEAFF
CDR3nt: TGTGCCAGTAGTATTCAGGGAGGCACTGAAGCTTTCTTT

v_gene: TRBV5-1
d_gene: NA
j_gene: TRBJ2-7
abundance: NA
CDR3aa: CASSFQTGAAYEQYF
CDR3nt: TGCGCCAGCAGCTTCCAGACAGGAGCCGCCTACGAGCAGTACTTC

v_gene: TRBV2
d_gene: NA
j_gene: TRBJ1-5
abundance: NA
CDR3aa: CASSDLFPNQPQHF
CDR3nt: TGTGCCAGCAGTGACCTTTTTCCCAATCAGCCCCAGCATTTT

v_gene: TRBV4-3
d_gene: NA
j_gene: TRBJ2-2
abundance: NA
CDR3aa: CASSQLNSGELFF
CDR3nt: TGCGCCAGCAGCCAACTAAATTCGGGGGAGCTGTTTTTT

v_gene: TRBV4-2
d_gene: NA
j_gene: TRBJ1-5
abundance: NA
CDR3aa: CASSQVLDQPQHF
CDR3nt: TGTGCCAGCAGCCAAGTTCTTGATCAGCCCCAGCATTTT

v_gene: TRBV5-4
d_gene: TRBD1
j_gene: TRBJ2-7
abundance: NA
CDR3aa: CASSLGQGVGEQYF
CDR3nt: TGTGCCAGCAGCTTAGGACAGGGGGTAGGCGAGCAGTACTTC

v_gene: TRBV4-3
d_gene: TRBD1
j_gene: TRBJ1-4
abundance: NA
CDR3aa: CASSLDDREFNEKLFF
CDR3nt: TGCGCCAGCAGCCTTGACGACAGGGAATTTAATGAAAAACTGTTTTTT

v_gene: TRBV7-9
d_gene: TRBD1
j_gene: TRBJ1-5
abundance: NA
CDR3aa: CASSFGPGQDRGINQPQHF
CDR3nt: TGTGCCAGCAGCTTCGGGCCTGGTCAGGACAGGGGAATTAATCAGCCCCAGCATTTT

v_gene: TRBV7-2
d_gene: TRBD2
j_gene: TRBJ2-3
abundance: NA
CDR3aa: CASSLGGTSSTDTQYF
CDR3nt: TGTGCCAGCAGCTTAGGAGGGACTAGCTCCACAGATACGCAGTATTTT

v_gene: TRBV5-4
d_gene: NA
j_gene: TRBJ1-2
abundance: NA
CDR3aa: CASSLDPGTPSGYTF
CDR3nt: TGTGCCAGCAGCTTGGATCCGGGAACCCCTTCCGGCTACACCTTC

v_gene: TRBV2
d_gene: TRBD1
j_gene: TRBJ1-5
abundance: NA
CDR3aa: CASSEALGQGQKQYSNQPQHF
CDR3nt: TGTGCCAGCAGTGAAGCGCTGGGTCAGGGACAGAAGCAATATAGCAATCAGCCCCAGCATTTT

v_gene: TRBV25-1
d_gene: NA
j_gene: TRBJ1-2
abundance: NA
CDR3aa: CASSECEEWSDYNYGYTF
CDR3nt: TGTGCCAGCAGTGAATGTGAGGAGTGGTCAGACTACAACTATGGCTACACCTTC

v_gene: TRBV5-4
d_gene: TRBD1
j_gene: TRBJ2-7
abundance: NA
CDR3aa: CASSSGQGGYEQYF
CDR3nt: TGTGCCAGCAGCTCGGGACAGGGGGGTTACGAGCAGTACTTC

v_gene: TRBV30
d_gene: NA
j_gene: TRBJ2-3
abundance: once
CDR3aa: CAWSPWAITDTQYF
CDR3nt: TGTGCCTGGAGCCCCTGGGCGATCACAGATACGCAGTATTTT

v_gene: TRBV5-8
d_gene: NA
j_gene: TRBJ2-7
abundance: NA
CDR3aa: CASSRGNDLVEQYF
CDR3nt: TGTGCCAGCAGCCGGGGAAATGACTTGGTCGAGCAGTACTTC

v_gene: TRBV2
d_gene: NA
j_gene: TRBJ1-2
abundance: NA
CDR3aa: CASRVSYGYTF
CDR3nt: TGTGCCAGCAGGGTCAGCTATGGCTACACCTTC

v_gene: TRBV7-3
d_gene: NA
j_gene: TRBJ1-1
abundance: NA
CDR3aa: CASSLTVNTEAFF
CDR3nt: TGTGCCAGCAGCTTGACAGTGAACACTGAAGCTTTCTTT

v_gene: TRBV28
d_gene: NA
j_gene: TRBJ1-5
abundance: NA
CDR3aa: CATTYRVNQPQHF
CDR3nt: TGTGCCACTACTTACAGGGTAAATCAGCCCCAGCATTTT

v_gene: TRBV29-1
d_gene: TRBD1
j_gene: TRBJ1-2
abundance: NA
CDR3aa: CSADRVATGAIYGYTF
CDR3nt: TGCAGCGCCGATCGAGTAGCAACAGGGGCCATCTATGGCTACACCTTC

v_gene: TRBV7-9
d_gene: TRBD1
j_gene: TRBJ1-1
abundance: NA
CDR3aa: CASSFGDRGFEAFF
CDR3nt: TGTGCCAGCAGCTTCGGAGACAGGGGATTTGAAGCTTTCTTT

v_gene: TRBV6-1
d_gene: NA
j_gene: TRBJ1-1
abundance: NA
CDR3aa: CASSSIQVANTEAFF
CDR3nt: TGTGCCAGCAGTTCTATTCAGGTTGCGAACACTGAAGCTTTCTTT